This record covers a single T cell receptor (beta chain). The CDR3 runs 11 residues. Trimming cost V 4 bases and J 7 bases, with 10 bases left between them. Germline V gene data show CDR1 as SQVTM and CDR2 as ANQGSEA. This sample is part of a study of T cell responses to AZD1222 COVID-19 vaccine. This table comes from immunoSEQ multiplex PCR, and its TCRdb copy is limited to in-frame clones, with some not included. Of more than 45,000 clones listed, about 88% are singletons. The chain joins TRBV29-1 to TRBJ1-2; D gene ambiguous. This receptor was obtained from an adult in good health. Sequences were derived from peripheral blood, sampled on day 0 of AZD1222 vaccination. The CDR3 spells CSVGRPGGYTF. CDR3 sequence (DNA): TGCAGCGTTGGGCGACCGGGTGGCTACACCTTC.